These 9 T cell receptor beta chains were all obtained from the same sample, sequenced in a study of blood T cell repertoires in COVID-19 (dated by TCRdb to 2018 to 2020). The library was generated by the immunoSEQ multiplex PCR assay. TCRdb provides this immuneACCESS table in a form limited to in-frame rearrangements. Some clones are lacking; in checked studies, under half of them reflect an unresolved V gene, and why the rest are absent is not known. Recorded for this sample are 150,000 to 200,000 clones; 60% to 85% of them occurred a single time. The top ten clonotypes cover 8.1% of the sample. The specimen sequenced was peripheral blood. These receptors originate from a man aged 55 to 70 with acute or convalescent COVID-19.

The rearrangement joins TRBV2 to TRBJ1-1; D call uncertain. Germline V lookup: CDR1 SNHLY, CDR2 FYNNEI. Deletions cut 3 bases from V and 0 bases from J, with 5 bases between. The CDR3 covers 13 residues. CDR3 coding DNA: TGTGCCAGCAGTGATGTTATGAACACTGAAGCTTTCTTT. Translated, it gives CASSDVMNTEAFF.

This clone came up once. The chain employs TRBV2 and TRBJ1-2; the match to TRBD1 covers 8 bases. The CDR3 loop spans 12 amino acids. Germline V gene sequence: CDR1 SNHLY, CDR2 FYNNEI. Trimming removed 9 bases from V and 4 bases from J; junction bases left unmatched: 4. The CDR3 DNA reads as TGTGCCAGTCAACAGGGGGGCTATGGCTACACCTTC. It is translated as CASQQGGYGYTF.

V is TRBV19 and J is TRBJ1-3, with D perhaps matching TRBD1 (5 bases). This CDR3 spans 14 amino acids. Germline V gene lookup returns CDR1 LNHDA and CDR2 SQIVND (reference sequence). The germline V and J ends were trimmed by 8 bases and 1 base, with 12 bases remaining between them. The CDR3 reads CASSTVSSGNTIYF. The CDR3 DNA follows: TGTGCCAGTTCGACAGTTTCTTCTGGAAACACCATATATTTT.

Here the CDR3 DNA reads TGTGCCAGCAGCCGGGCCCTCAGAGGGTCACCCCTCCACTTT. Protein product: CASSRALRGSPLHF. This sequence joins TRBV11-2 and TRBJ1-6; D gene uncertain. The germline CDR1 and CDR2 sequences are SGHAT and FQNNGV. The CDR3 has 14 residues. V shed 5 bases and J shed 10 bases, with 15 bases lying between them.

The chain couples TRBV10-3 to TRBJ2-7; TRBD1 agrees at 10 bases. The CDR3 loop spans 15 amino acids. Germline V lookup: CDR1 ENHRY, CDR2 SYGVKD. J lost 4 bases, V lost 6 bases, and 9 bases had no gene match. The CDR3 coding sequence is TGTGCCATCAGCGACCGGGACAGGGGATGGTACGAGCAGTACTTC. This sequence encodes CAISDRDRGWYEQYF.

The chain joins TRBV2 to TRBJ1-1, with a weak D call TRBD1 (5 bases). The CDR3 has 14 amino acids. From germline, CDR1 is SNHLY and CDR2 FYNNEI. V gave up 6 bases and J gave up 0 bases, with 11 bases separating them. The CDR3 loop is CASRTQGLNTEAFF. CDR3 in DNA: TGTGCCAGCAGGACTCAGGGCCTGAACACTGAAGCTTTCTTT.

This clone was seen a handful of times. V and J are TRBV7-9 and TRBJ2-1; 12 bases line up with TRBD2. The CDR3 consists of 15 residues. Germline trimming cut 2 bases from V and 8 bases from J; bases unmatched to any gene: 4. CDR1 is SEHNR, CDR2 FQNEAQ, per germline (reference sequence). CDR3 sequence reads: CASSLPSGGAHEQFF. DNA for the CDR3: TGTGCCAGCAGCTTACCTAGCGGGGGGGCCCATGAGCAGTTCTTC. The whole variable domain, filled in from reference TRBV7-9 and TRBJ2-1, reads DTGVSQNPRHKITKRGQNVTFRCDPISEHNRLYWYRQTLGQGPEFLTYFQNEAQLEKSRLLSDRFSAERPKGSFSTLEIQRTEQGDSAMYLCASSLPSGGAHEQFFGPGTRLTVL.

The gene calls are TRBV28 and TRBJ1-2; D gene uncertain. Deletions cut 7 bases from V and 5 bases from J, with 17 bases between. Germline CDR1 is MDHEN and CDR2 is SYDVKM. The CDR3 has 14 residues. The CDR3 nucleotides are TGTGCCAGCATTAATACCGGAGGGTTGTATGGCTACACCTTC. It specifies CASINTGGLYGYTF.

The chain carries TRBV7-9 and TRBJ2-7, with a weak D call TRBD1 (5 bases). Germline CDR1 reads SEHNR; CDR2 reads FQNEAQ (reference sequence). V lost 5 bases and J 0 bases, leaving 14 bases between the germline ends. This CDR3 has 15 residues. The CDR3 loop is CASSPPDSNSYEQYF. As DNA, the CDR3 is TGTGCCAGCAGCCCTCCTGACAGTAACTCCTACGAGCAGTACTTC. The complete variable domain, with remaining parts taken from reference TRBV7-9 and TRBJ2-7, reads DTGVSQNPRHKITKRGQNVTFRCDPISEHNRLYWYRQTLGQGPEFLTYFQNEAQLEKSRLLSDRFSAERPKGSFSTLEIQRTEQGDSAMYLCASSPPDSNSYEQYFGPGTRLTVT.